These 10 T cell receptor beta chains were sequenced from one sample in a study of T cell repertoires in cytomegalovirus infection (dated by TCRdb to about 2019). Sequenced using an Illumina HiSeq 1500. TCRdb took the public reads, trimmed them with fastp at Q25, ran MiXCR for clone calling and kept in-frame beta chains. Rows matching on CDR3 protein sequence are summarized as one entry with the most common DNA and genes. The sample records roughly 280,000 distinct CDR3 sequences, approximately 15% of which are singletons. 8.8% of the sample rests with the top ten. The sequencing sample was made of PBMCs. The source is a human donor in good health (CMV status not recorded). Some clones in this sample may be carry-over from other donors' samples.

The chain is built from TRBV7-9 and TRBJ2-7; 7 positions agree with TRBD2. The DNA end lines up better with TRBJ2-1; the J call may be wrong. Germline lookup yields CDR1 SEHNR and CDR2 FQNEAQ (reference sequence). The CDR3 is 16 amino acids. This CDR3 is CASSLMTSWGWDEQFF. CDR3 nucleotide sequence: TGTGCCAGCAGCTTAATGACTAGCTGGGGTTGGGACGAGCAGTTCTTC.

This clonotype was recorded a few times. The genes are TRBV28 and TRBJ2-4; D is uncertain. The V end was cut by 5 bases, the J end by 0 bases, with 11 bases between. In germline, CDR1 is MDHEN, CDR2 SYDVKM. The CDR3 contains 15 residues. This CDR3 reads CASSGYSRAKNIQYF. The CDR3 DNA reads TGTGCCAGCAGTGGCTACTCCCGAGCCAAAAACATTCAGTACTTC.

This clonotype was counted many times. V and J are TRBV7-9 and TRBJ1-5, with a weak D call TRBD1 (5 bases). The germline V and J ends were trimmed by 5 bases and 7 bases, with 9 bases remaining between them. Germline V gives CDR1 SEHNR, CDR2 FQNEAQ (reference sequence). This CDR3 is built from 12 residues. CDR3 protein: CASSNRWQPQHF. In DNA form, the CDR3 reads TGTGCCAGCAGCAACAGGTGGCAGCCCCAGCATTTT.

J is TRBJ2-3 and V is TRBV28; D is possibly TRBD1 or TRBD2 (5 bases each). The CDR3 is 13 residues long. From germline, CDR1 is MDHEN and CDR2 SYDVKM. The germline V and J ends were trimmed by 6 bases and 8 bases, with 15 bases remaining between them. CDR3 region: CASSPSPGRTQYF. Written as DNA, the CDR3 is TGTGCCAGCAGCCCCTCCCCGGGGCGTACGCAGTATTTT.

This clonotype was counted ten times or more. This sequence joins TRBV4-1 and TRBJ2-7; 11 bases are shared with TRBD2. The ends lost 2 bases at V and 2 bases at J; junction bases unmatched: 5. The germline gives CDR1 MGHRA, CDR2 YSYEKL. CDR3 length: 16 amino acids. The CDR3 spells CASSQPLAGATYEQYF. In DNA form, the CDR3 reads TGCGCCAGCAGCCAACCACTAGCGGGAGCTACCTACGAGCAGTACTTC.

Comment on this clonotype: Germline is not matched at one junction end, which may reflect a read error. The chain has TRBV7-9 and TRBJ2-7, with TRBD2 as a possible D gene (5 bases). Germline CDR1 SEHNR, CDR2 FQNEAQ (reference sequence). The CDR3 contains 13 residues. This CDR3 reads CASRSGSTYKQYF. The DNA of the CDR3 is TGTGCCAGCAGGAGCGGTTCGACCTACAAGCAGTACTTC.

The CDR3 region is CASRQQGPNTEAFF. The CDR3, as DNA: TGCGCCAGCAGGCAACAGGGGCCGAACACTGAAGCTTTCTTT. This chain links TRBV5-1 with TRBJ1-1; 7 bases agree with TRBD1. This CDR3 contains 14 residues. Trimming cost V 5 bases and J 1 base; bases outside gene matches: 5. From germline, CDR1 is SGHRS and CDR2 YFSETQ.

The chain employs TRBV7-6 and TRBJ2-1, with 10 bases that match TRBD1. The CDR3 has 16 amino acids. With V trimmed by 4 bases and J by 9 bases, 12 bases remained unmatched. Germline CDR1 reads SGHVS; CDR2 reads FNYEAQ. The CDR3 sequence: CASSSPRDRGGGEQFF. DNA for the CDR3: TGTGCCAGCAGCTCACCTCGGGACAGGGGCGGGGGTGAGCAGTTCTTC. The complete variable domain, with remaining parts taken from reference TRBV7-6 and TRBJ2-1, reads GAGVSQSPRYKVTKRGQDVALRCDPISGHVSLYWYRQALGQGPEFLTYFNYEAQQDKSGLPNDRFSAERPEGSISTLTIQRTEQRDSAMYRCASSSPRDRGGGEQFFGPGTRLTVL.

At least ten counts were recorded for this clonotype. The rearrangement uses TRBV5-1 and TRBJ1-1, with TRBD1 as a possible D gene (5 bases). This CDR3 spans 13 amino acids. The V end was cut by 4 bases, the J end by 4 bases, with 11 bases between. CDR1 and CDR2 from the germline V gene are SGHRS and YFSETQ. CDR3 loop: CASSQRGGTEAFF. The CDR3, as DNA: TGCGCCAGCAGCCAACGGGGGGGCACTGAAGCTTTCTTT.

The gene calls are TRBV5-6 and TRBJ2-7, with TRBD2 matching over 8 bases. CDR3 length: 14 amino acids. J gave up 6 bases and V 3 bases, and 8 bases lay outside the gene matches. Germline assignment: CDR1 SGHDT and CDR2 YYEEEE. The CDR3 here is CASSSPGTRGEQYF. The CDR3 DNA reads as TGTGCCAGCAGCTCCCCCGGGACTAGAGGCGAGCAGTACTTC.